This T cell receptor (beta chain) was recovered during a study of blood T cells in healthy people across ages. This clonotype has a handful of counts. Its antigen remains unidentified. Study-level results: A roughly linear fall in TCR beta diversity per million T cells was seen with increasing age.

A sample-barcoded 5' primer and a J-beta primer mix were used in a second PCR of about 7 to 12 cycles. TCRdb ran MiXCR on the 5' RACE reads and lists one entry per CDR3 protein. The table has about 1.8 million distinct CDR3 sequences, less than 50% seen once. The germline V gene has CDR1 MNHEY and CDR2 SMNVEV (reference sequence). V lost 5 bases and J lost 7, with 20 bases in between. CDR3 length: 16 residues. The chain is built from TRBV27 and TRBJ1-4, with D perhaps matching TRBD1 (6 bases). The sequence derives from a woman aged 40 to 50 in good health. The specimen was blood. The DNA for the CDR3 is TGTGCCAGCAGTGGGGGGTTACAGGGATTGGGTGAAAAACTGTTTTTT. It yields the protein CASSGGLQGLGEKLFF.